The source of this T cell receptor beta chain is a study of blood T cell repertoires in COVID-19. Study-wide background: There were acute and convalescent COVID-19 samples, and they came from the United States, Italy and Spain. In each case, the material was cDNA or gDNA derived from T cells, B-cell-depleted T cells, or PBMCs.

V was trimmed by 2 bases and J by 11 bases, leaving 19 bases between them. This CDR3 comprises 16 residues. Germline CDR1 is SGHAT and CDR2 is FQNNGV. In the study's own analysis: Researchers report that nucleated cell counts were estimated from reference gene primer amplification. Measured with immunoSEQ multiplex PCR; TCRdb has only the in-frame clones, and not every one. That table is the source of V, J and clone size, and D and trimming were worked out from the DNA. The sample gives roughly 64,000 clones, around 85% of which show up once; roughly 1.2% is in the top ten. Sequenced material: peripheral blood. This receptor was identified in a man aged 40-55 years with acute or convalescent COVID-19. The chain uses TRBV11-2 and TRBJ1-6; D is perhaps TRBD1 (6 bases). The CDR3: CASSLYKGDGSAPLHF. For the CDR3, the DNA is TGTGCCAGCAGCTTATATAAGGGGGATGGGTCAGCACCCCTCCACTTT.